The 14 T cell receptor beta chains given below trace back to one sample, sequenced in a study of blood T cell repertoires in COVID-19. Measured with immunoSEQ multiplex PCR; TCRdb has only the in-frame clones, and not every one. The table has 130,000 or so clones, 88% seen once. Sequenced: peripheral blood. The receptors come from a human donor with COVID-19, enrolled during active disease. The donor label of this sample is uncertain.

V and J are TRBV18 and TRBJ2-1; TRBD2 aligns across 12 bases. V lost 6 bases to trimming and J lost 7 bases; unmatched junction nucleotides: 4. Germline CDR1 and CDR2: KGHSH and LQKENI. This CDR3 comprises 14 residues. CDR3 sequence reads: CASSLAGGANEQFF. Written as DNA, the CDR3 is TGTGCCAGCTCTCTAGCGGGGGGGGCAAATGAGCAGTTCTTC. Supplemented by reference TRBV18 and TRBJ2-1, the full variable domain reads NAGVMQNPRHLVRRRGQEARLRCSPMKGHSHVYWYRQLPEEGLKFMVYLQKENIIDESGMPKERFSAEFPKEGPSILRIQQVVRGDSAAYFCASSLAGGANEQFFGPGTRLTVL.

This rearrangement joins TRBV5-4 to TRBJ1-2; tentatively, D is TRBD1 (5 bases). V lost 2 bases to trimming and J lost 6 bases, with 17 bases between them. The CDR3 is 15 amino acids. Looked up from germline, CDR1 is SGHNT and CDR2 is YYREEE (reference sequence). Here the CDR3 reads CASSFRAGAGDGYTF. The CDR3 DNA is TGTGCCAGCAGCTTCCGGGCTGGGGCTGGGGATGGCTACACCTTC.

The CDR3 region is CASSPVPSPDQPQHF. The CDR3 nucleotides read TGTGCCAGCAGCCCCGTTCCGAGCCCGGATCAGCCCCAGCATTTT. The genes are TRBV7-6 and TRBJ1-5; no firm D call. Germline V gives CDR1 SGHVS, CDR2 FNYEAQ. CDR3 length: 15 amino acids. Trimming removed 5 bases at V and 5 bases at J, with 16 bases between.

The V gene is TRBV7-2, the J gene TRBJ1-3; 8 bases are shared with TRBD1. Germline V CDR1 and CDR2: SGHTA, FQGNSA. This CDR3 contains 17 residues. V dropped 2 bases and J dropped 0; count of bases not matched to a gene: 6. In DNA form, the CDR3 reads TGTGCCAGCAGCTTAAGGGGACAGGCTCTCTCTGGAAACACCATATATTTT. Translated, it gives CASSLRGQALSGNTIYF.

The chain carries TRBV11-3 and TRBJ2-7, with 8 nucleotides matching TRBD1. CDR3 length equals 17 residues. The V segment lost 5 bases and the J segment 6 bases; nucleotides outside the gene matches: 18. The germline V gene has CDR1 SGHNT and CDR2 YENEEA. The CDR3 spells CASSPRTGTVSFGEQYF. The CDR3 DNA is TGTGCCAGCAGCCCTAGGACAGGGACTGTCTCTTTTGGCGAGCAGTACTTC.

This chain uses TRBV18 with TRBJ1-2, with D possibly matching TRBD1 (6 bases). The CDR3 spans 15 residues. Per germline, CDR1 KGHSH and CDR2 LQKENI. V dropped 1 base and J dropped 0 bases, with 9 bases sitting between them. The CDR3 nucleotides are TGTGCCAGCTCACCACAGGGGGAAACTAACTATGGCTACACCTTC. Amino acid sequence: CASSPQGETNYGYTF.

The chain recombines TRBV19 with TRBJ1-1; TRBD1 matches 8 bases. Germline V lookup: CDR1 LNHDA, CDR2 SQIVND (reference sequence). After removal of 5 bases from V and 3 bases from J, the junction contained 2 bases not matched to a gene. The CDR3 consists of 13 residues. The CDR3 is CASSADRDTEAFF. In DNA, the CDR3 is TGTGCCAGTAGTGCGGACAGGGACACTGAAGCTTTCTTT.

J is TRBJ1-6 and V is TRBV10-2, with a possible D match to TRBD1 (5 bases). Looked up from germline, CDR1 is WSHSY and CDR2 is SAAADI. The CDR3 is made up of 18 amino acids. Trimming cost V 0 bases and J 12 bases, with 24 bases left between them. The CDR3 DNA follows: TGCGCCAGCAGTGAGTCGGGGGGGAGGGGCTCCCAATTTGGACCCCTCCACTTT. This sequence encodes CASSESGGRGSQFGPLHF.

The chain combines TRBV7-2 with TRBJ2-1; 7 bases agree with TRBD2. The CDR3 sequence is 16 residues long. The V and J ends lost 1 base and 1 base, in that order; junction bases with no gene match: 4. Germline V CDR1 and CDR2: SGHTA, FQGNSA. CDR3 sequence: CASSLGRERSYNEQFF. Here the CDR3 DNA reads TGTGCCAGCAGCTTAGGGCGGGAGAGGTCCTACAATGAGCAGTTCTTC.

This rearrangement joins TRBV5-6 to TRBJ1-3; 7 nucleotides agree with TRBD1. The CDR3 consists of 16 residues. Per the germline V gene, CDR1 is SGHDT and CDR2 is YYEEEE. Trimming took 1 base from V and 4 from J; bases not matched to a gene: 8. The DNA for the CDR3 is TGTGCCAGCAGCTTGTGGGCAGGGGGGTACGGAAACACCATATATTTT. This encodes CASSLWAGGYGNTIYF.

The chain has TRBV24-1 and TRBJ2-2; 7 nucleotides match TRBD2. After removal of 5 bases from V and 6 bases from J, the junction contained 8 bases not matched to a gene. This CDR3 has 15 residues. Germline lookup yields CDR1 KGHDR and CDR2 SFDVKD. The CDR3 region is CATSAGEAGAGELFF. The CDR3 DNA reads as TGTGCCACCAGTGCGGGGGAGGCGGGGGCCGGGGAGCTGTTTTTT.

For the CDR3, the DNA is TGTGCCAGTTTTGACAGGGGTAACACTGAAGCTTTCTTT. It encodes CASFDRGNTEAFF. J is TRBJ1-1 and V is TRBV19, with 8 bases identical to TRBD1. The CDR3 spans 13 residues. Germline V lookup: CDR1 LNHDA, CDR2 SQIVND (reference sequence). V gave up 8 bases and J gave up 2 bases; unmatched junction bases: 4.

This chain joins TRBV16 and TRBJ2-1, with D possibly being TRBD1 (6 bases). Trimming took off 4 bases at V and 4 bases at J, with 17 bases between the two ends. Germline CDR1 is KGHSY and CDR2 is FQNENV. This CDR3 has 16 residues. CDR3 bases: TGTGCCAGCAGCCGGGCAGGGACAATCCCTTACAATGAGCAGTTCTTC. The encoded protein is CASSRAGTIPYNEQFF.

This clone was observed once. The gene calls are TRBV5-1 and TRBJ2-7; D is possibly TRBD2 (7 bases). CDR1 SGHRS and CDR2 YFSETQ come from the germline V gene. Between the trimmed V and J ends, which lost 2 bases and 1 base, there was a span of 13 bases. The CDR3 extends over 15 amino acids. In nucleotides, the CDR3 is TGCGCCAGCAGCTTTCCCGGGGGGCCGTCCTACGAGCAGTACTTC. Residues: CASSFPGGPSYEQYF.